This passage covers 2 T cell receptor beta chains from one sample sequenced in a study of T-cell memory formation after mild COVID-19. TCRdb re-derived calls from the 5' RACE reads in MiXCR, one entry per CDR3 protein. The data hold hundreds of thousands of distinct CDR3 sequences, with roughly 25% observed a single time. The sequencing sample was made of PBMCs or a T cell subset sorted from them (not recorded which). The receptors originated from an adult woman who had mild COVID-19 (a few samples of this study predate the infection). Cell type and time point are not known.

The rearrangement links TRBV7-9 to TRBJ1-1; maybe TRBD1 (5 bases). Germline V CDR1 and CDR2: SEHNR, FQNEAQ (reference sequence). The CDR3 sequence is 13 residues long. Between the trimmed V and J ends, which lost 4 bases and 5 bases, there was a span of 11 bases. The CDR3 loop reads CASSSRAGTEAFF. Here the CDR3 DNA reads TGTGCCAGCAGCTCCAGGGCGGGGACTGAAGCTTTCTTT. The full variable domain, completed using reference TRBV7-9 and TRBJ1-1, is DTGVSQNPRHKITKRGQNVTFRCDPISEHNRLYWYRQTLGQGPEFLTYFQNEAQLEKSRLLSDRFSAERPKGSFSTLEIQRTEQGDSAMYLCASSSRAGTEAFFGQGTRLTVV.

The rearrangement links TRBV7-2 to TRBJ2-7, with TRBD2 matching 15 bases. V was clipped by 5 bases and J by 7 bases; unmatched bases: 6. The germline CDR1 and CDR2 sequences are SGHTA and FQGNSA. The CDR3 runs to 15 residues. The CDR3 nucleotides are TGTGCCAGCAGCGCGTGGACTAGCGGGGGGGTTGAGCAGTACTTC. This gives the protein CASSAWTSGGVEQYF.